Described below is a single T cell receptor (beta chain) sequence and its context. This record comes from a study of PD-L1 blockade in urothelial cancer. V was clipped by 4 bases and J by 0 bases, with 12 bases between them. Germline CDR1 is SGHRS and CDR2 is YFSETQ. This CDR3 has 15 amino acids. Time point described: pretreatment peripheral blood. The study enrolled patients with locally advanced or metastatic urothelial carcinoma. Produced via immunoSEQ multiplex PCR; TCRdb's table is partial and in-frame only. In the table there are roughly 130,000 clones, approximately 84% of which are singletons. This TCR was sampled from a man aged 45-65 years with urothelial cancer. The chain employs TRBV5-1 and TRBJ2-3; possibly TRBD2 for D (6 bases). The input for sequencing was PBMCs, taken around atezolizumab (anti-PD-L1) treatment. The CDR3 sequence: CASSLGGGSTDTQYF. As DNA, the CDR3 is TGCGCCAGCAGCCTTGGTGGGGGGAGCACAGATACGCAGTATTTT.